Below are 11 T cell receptor beta chains sequenced from a single sample in a study of blood T cell repertoires in COVID-19. The repertoire was sequenced with immunoSEQ multiplex PCR; TCRdb's copy has only in-frame clones and lacks some. The sample has about 360,000 clones, around 88% seen once; the top ten hold 2.5% to 3%. The sample comprised peripheral blood. The receptors come from a man aged 25-45 years with active or convalescent COVID-19.

This rearrangement joins TRBV9 to TRBJ1-2, with 7 nucleotides matching TRBD1. With V trimmed by 1 base and J by 8 bases, 5 bases remained unmatched. This CDR3 spans 13 amino acids. The germline V gene encodes CDR1 SGDLS and CDR2 YYNGEE. The CDR3 nucleotides read TGTGCCAGCAGCGTATATCCGGGACAGGGCTACACCTTC. Protein product: CASSVYPGQGYTF.

This clone was detected many times. The genes are TRBV4-3 and TRBJ2-1; 14 bases agree with TRBD2. This CDR3 contains 17 residues. With V trimmed by 6 bases and J by 8 bases, 12 bases remained unmatched. Germline V gene sequence: CDR1 LGHNA, CDR2 YSLEER. The CDR3 loop is CASSLGLAGESTDEQFF. The CDR3 coding sequence is TGCGCCAGCAGTTTGGGACTAGCGGGAGAATCTACGGATGAGCAGTTCTTC.

The CDR3 loop reads CASGGPSNTGELFF. CDR3 bases: TGTGCCAGCGGGGGCCCCTCGAACACCGGGGAGCTGTTTTTT. The V gene is TRBV2, the J gene TRBJ2-2; D possibly corresponds to TRBD1 (6 bases). Germline CDR1 SNHLY, CDR2 FYNNEI. Trimming took off 8 bases at V and 0 bases at J, with 10 bases between the two ends. The CDR3 is 14 residues long.

The genes are TRBV20-1 and TRBJ2-1, with D tentatively TRBD1 (5 bases). Trimming took 8 bases from V and 8 from J, leaving 13 bases between them. Per the germline V gene, CDR1 is DFQATT and CDR2 is SNEGSKA (reference sequence). This CDR3 is built from 11 residues. CDR3 loop: CSPQMGHEQFF. DNA of the CDR3: TGCAGTCCTCAAATGGGGCATGAGCAGTTCTTC.

This sequence joins TRBV5-4 and TRBJ2-7; the match to TRBD1 covers 11 bases. In germline, CDR1 is SGHNT, CDR2 YYREEE (reference sequence). This CDR3 has 14 residues. V lost 4 bases, J lost 9 bases, and 9 bases stayed unmatched. This chain's CDR3 is CASSAGQGGVWQYF. CDR3 bases: TGTGCCAGCAGCGCGGGACAGGGGGGGGTTTGGCAGTACTTC.

The V call is TRBV5-1, the J call TRBJ2-5, with 7 bases matching TRBD1. The V gene end was trimmed by 4 bases and the J gene end by 4 bases; junction bases not matched to a gene: 4. CDR3 length: 13 amino acids. Per germline, CDR1 SGHRS and CDR2 YFSETQ. The CDR3, as DNA: TGCGCCAGCAGCCCCGAGGGGGCAGAGACCCAGTACTTC. Translating it yields CASSPEGAETQYF.

This clone has a single count. The gene calls are TRBV4-3 and TRBJ1-2, with TRBD1 matching 10 bases. V was pared by 0 bases and J by 4 bases, with 11 bases of the junction left unmatched. This CDR3 contains 18 residues. CDR1 LGHNA and CDR2 YSLEER come from the germline V gene. The CDR3 DNA reads as TGCGCCAGCAGCCAAGATACCGGGACAGGGGTCTGGGCCTATGGCTACACCTTC. This encodes CASSQDTGTGVWAYGYTF.

The chain combines TRBV6-5 with TRBJ1-1, with D hard to call. Per the germline V gene, CDR1 is MNHEY and CDR2 is SVGAGI. The CDR3 has 14 residues. V was trimmed by 2 bases and J by 1 base, leaving 8 bases between them. Here the CDR3 reads CASSYDGENTEAFF. DNA of the CDR3: TGTGCCAGCAGTTACGACGGGGAGAACACTGAAGCTTTCTTT.

This clone was found once. This chain connects TRBV28 to TRBJ1-5; TRBD1 aligns across 9 bases. The CDR3 loop spans 17 amino acids. With V trimmed by 2 bases and J by 4 bases, 9 bases remained unmatched. Germline V gives CDR1 MDHEN, CDR2 SYDVKM. CDR3 nucleotide sequence: TGTGCCAGCAGTTTAGGCCAGGGACAGGGTTTTAATCAGCCCCAGCATTTT. Protein sequence: CASSLGQGQGFNQPQHF.

The genes are TRBV5-4 and TRBJ2-3, with 8 nucleotides matching TRBD2. CDR1 SGHNT and CDR2 YYREEE come from the germline V gene (reference sequence). The V segment lost 3 bases and the J segment 7 bases; nucleotides outside the gene matches: 7. The CDR3 has 14 amino acids. Here the CDR3 reads CASSSSGSAHTQYF. In DNA form, the CDR3 reads TGTGCCAGCAGCTCTAGCGGGTCCGCACATACGCAGTATTTT.

This clone was counted only a few times. The V call is TRBV11-3, the J call TRBJ2-1; 9 nucleotides agree with TRBD1. CDR1 is SGHNT, CDR2 YENEEA, per germline. Unmatched junction bases numbered 2, after V lost 2 bases and J lost 9 bases. The CDR3 is 13 residues long. CDR3 amino acids: CASSLTGGFEQFF. CDR3 nucleotide sequence: TGTGCCAGCAGCTTAACAGGGGGCTTTGAGCAGTTCTTC.